The 21 T cell receptor beta chains below all came from one sample that was sequenced in a study of T cell changes during pregnancy in multiple sclerosis. Clones were read by immunoSEQ multiplex PCR, and TCRdb kept only the in-frame ones, dropping some. The sample includes under 45,000 clones, approximately 91% of them seen just once. Sequences were derived from CD8+ T cells from peripheral blood mononuclear cells, sampled in the first trimester of pregnancy. These receptors came from a female donor with multiple sclerosis, enrolled in a pregnancy study.

This rearrangement joins TRBV7-8 to TRBJ1-4, with D perhaps TRBD1 (5 bases). From germline, CDR1 is SGHVS and CDR2 FQNEAQ. Trimming took 5 bases from V and 2 from J, leaving 15 bases between them. This CDR3 has 16 residues. The DNA for the CDR3 is TGTGCCAGCAGCCCCGCCCGGGGGTTGACTAATGAAAAACTGTTTTTT. It codes for CASSPARGLTNEKLFF.

J is TRBJ2-3 and V is TRBV25-1; maybe TRBD2 (5 bases). The length of the CDR3 is 13 residues. Germline-derived CDR1 and CDR2 are MGHDK and SYGVNS. The V end lost 4 bases, the J end lost 5 bases, and 10 bases lay between the germline ends. CDR3: CASSAGMLDTQYF. The CDR3, as DNA: TGTGCCAGCAGTGCGGGGATGTTAGATACGCAGTATTTT.

The chain has TRBV2 and TRBJ1-1; D gene ambiguous. There are 13 residues in the CDR3. V was pared by 7 bases and J by 1 base, with 10 bases between. CDR1 is SNHLY, CDR2 FYNNEI, per germline. The CDR3 nucleotides read TGTGCCAGCATTGGCCTCTGGAACACTGAAGCTTTCTTT. Residues: CASIGLWNTEAFF.

The chain has TRBV27 and TRBJ2-3; D is undetermined. Germline values: CDR1 MNHEY, CDR2 SMNVEV (reference sequence). The CDR3 is 13 residues long. V was shortened by 5 bases and J by 8 bases, with 14 bases between the two germline ends. CDR3: CASSEAIPVTQYF. The CDR3 DNA follows: TGTGCCAGCAGTGAGGCTATCCCCGTTACGCAGTATTTT.

The chain recombines TRBV6-1 with TRBJ2-7, with D unclear. The germline V gene has CDR1 MNHNS and CDR2 SASEGT. Trimming took 0 bases from V and 0 from J, leaving 9 bases between them. CDR3 length equals 15 residues. CDR3 region: CASSEAHGSSYEQYF. CDR3 bases: TGTGCCAGCAGTGAAGCGCACGGGTCCTCCTACGAGCAGTACTTC.

The V gene is TRBV5-4, the J gene TRBJ2-7, with 7 nucleotides matching TRBD1. The CDR3 has 14 residues. V trimming: 3 bases; J trimming: 2 bases; junction bases outside the gene matches: 5. Germline V lookup: CDR1 SGHNT, CDR2 YYREEE (reference sequence). The CDR3 loop reads CASSSRDSAYEQYF. The CDR3 DNA sequence: TGTGCCAGCAGCTCCCGGGACAGTGCCTACGAGCAGTACTTC.

V is TRBV6-5 and J is TRBJ1-2, with a possible D match to TRBD1 (5 bases). V lost 0 bases and J 5 bases, leaving 13 bases between the germline ends. Germline CDR1 is MNHEY and CDR2 is SVGAGI. The CDR3 spans 15 residues. The CDR3 nucleotides read TGTGCCAGCAGTTACTCGCTCGGGGAGGGGTATGGCTACACCTTC. Translation: CASSYSLGEGYGYTF.

V usage is TRBV11-2 and J usage is TRBJ2-5; 9 bases match TRBD1. V gave up 8 bases and J gave up 3 bases; unmatched junction bases: 4. Per the germline V gene, CDR1 is SGHAT and CDR2 is FQNNGV. The CDR3 sequence is 13 residues long. The CDR3 DNA is TGTGCCAGCCGAGGGACAGGGAAAGAGACCCAGTACTTC. Protein: CASRGTGKETQYF.

The gene calls are TRBV4-3 and TRBJ1-5, with 7 positions matching TRBD1. The CDR3 has 16 residues. The germline gives CDR1 LGHNA, CDR2 YSLEER. V lost 0 bases to trimming and J lost 9 bases; unmatched junction nucleotides: 11. CDR3 region: CASSQDLWDSGAPQHF. In DNA, the CDR3 is TGCGCCAGCAGCCAAGATCTGTGGGACAGCGGTGCGCCCCAGCATTTT.

In the case of this clone: At the DNA level, this CDR3 is encoded by other sequences in the same sample as well. V is TRBV9 and J is TRBJ2-7; TRBD1 matches at 11 bases. With V trimmed by 2 bases and J by 1 base, 2 bases remained unmatched. The CDR3 extends over 15 amino acids. Looked up from germline, CDR1 is SGDLS and CDR2 is YYNGEE. This CDR3 is CASSVGTGGSYEQYF. The CDR3, as DNA: TGTGCCAGCAGCGTCGGGACAGGGGGTTCCTACGAGCAGTACTTC.

The J gene is TRBJ2-2, the V gene TRBV10-3, with 7 bases identical to TRBD1. Per germline, CDR1 ENHRY and CDR2 SYGVKD. V shed 4 bases and J 3 bases; nucleotides not matched to a gene: 5. The CDR3 spans 15 residues. The CDR3 loop is CAISGDRVDTGELFF. CDR3 DNA sequence: TGTGCCATCAGTGGTGACAGGGTCGACACCGGGGAGCTGTTTTTT.

J is TRBJ2-7 and V is TRBV4-3; 10 bases agree with TRBD1. The germline V gene encodes CDR1 LGHNA and CDR2 YSLEER. The V and J ends lost 1 base and 5 bases, in that order; junction bases with no gene match: 8. CDR3 length: 16 amino acids. The CDR3 loop reads CASSQAVGTGADEQYF. As DNA, the CDR3 is TGCGCCAGCAGCCAAGCCGTCGGGACAGGGGCGGACGAGCAGTACTTC.

The V and J genes are TRBV7-8 and TRBJ2-7, with 7 bases lining up with TRBD1. V lost 4 bases, J lost 1 base, and 1 base stayed unmatched. Looked up from germline, CDR1 is SGHVS and CDR2 is FQNEAQ. The CDR3 length is 13 residues. CDR3 nucleotide sequence: TGTGCCAGCAGCTGGGGACAGTCCTACGAGCAGTACTTC. It specifies CASSWGQSYEQYF.

This chain links TRBV7-2 with TRBJ1-2; D perhaps matches TRBD1 (6 bases). This CDR3 contains 18 residues. Trimming cost V 3 bases and J 3 bases, with 23 bases left between them. CDR1 is SGHTA, CDR2 FQGNSA, per germline. CDR3 sequence (DNA): TGTGCCAGCAGCTTCGGATCGGACAGCCCTGACTTCGACTATGGCTACACCTTC. Its protein product is CASSFGSDSPDFDYGYTF.

Judged by abundance, this clone is medium-sized. The V gene is TRBV4-3, the J gene TRBJ2-1, with 11 bases that match TRBD1. Germline-derived CDR1 and CDR2 are LGHNA and YSLEER. CDR3 length equals 16 residues. Trimming cost V 2 bases and J 6 bases; bases outside gene matches: 6. The CDR3 sequence: CASSQSPGQGGNEQFF. Written as DNA, the CDR3 is TGCGCCAGCAGCCAATCTCCGGGACAGGGGGGCAATGAGCAGTTCTTC.

This chain connects TRBV20-1 to TRBJ1-1; D unclear. The CDR3 runs to 8 residues. In germline, CDR1 is DFQATT, CDR2 SNEGSKA (reference sequence). Deletions cut 6 bases from V and 11 bases from J, with 7 bases between. The CDR3 sequence is CSASYAFF. DNA for the CDR3: TGCAGTGCGAGTTATGCTTTCTTT.

The genes are TRBV4-2 and TRBJ2-6; a weak D match, TRBD2 (5 bases). The CDR3 totals 16 residues. Germline CDR1 LGHNA, CDR2 YNFKEQ. Trimming stripped 1 base from V and 0 bases from J, with 7 bases between. CDR3 nucleotides: TGTGCCAGCAGCCAAGCTACTAGCTCTGGGGCCAACGTCCTGACTTTC. Translating it yields CASSQATSSGANVLTF.

The gene calls are TRBV9 and TRBJ2-7; D ambiguous. Between the trimmed V and J ends, which lost 0 bases and 1 base, there was a span of 11 bases. Per the germline V gene, CDR1 is SGDLS and CDR2 is YYNGEE. The CDR3 spans 15 residues. The CDR3 DNA follows: TGTGCCAGCAGCGTAGGGCAGTTGCCTTCCTACGAGCAGTACTTC. Translated, it gives CASSVGQLPSYEQYF.

The chain couples TRBV9 to TRBJ2-3; 8 positions agree with TRBD2. Germline CDR1 SGDLS, CDR2 YYNGEE. V shed 4 bases and J 5 bases; nucleotides not matched to a gene: 9. The CDR3 runs to 15 residues. CDR3 DNA: TGTGCCAGCAGCCTACTCGGGGGGGTAGGAGATACGCAGTATTTT. This codes for CASSLLGGVGDTQYF.

The rearrangement uses TRBV27 and TRBJ2-5; 8 positions match TRBD2. This CDR3 contains 13 residues. CDR1 and CDR2 (germline): MNHEY, SMNVEV (reference sequence). With V trimmed by 6 bases and J by 11 bases, 11 bases remained unmatched. CDR3 bases: TGTGCCAGCAGCCCTAGCGGGTCAAGGGAGCAGTACTTC. It specifies CASSPSGSREQYF.

This rearrangement joins TRBV18 to TRBJ1-1; D remains unclear. The length of the CDR3 is 16 residues. Germline V gene data show CDR1 as KGHSH and CDR2 as LQKENI. V shed 4 bases and J shed 6 bases, with 21 bases lying between them. This CDR3 is CASSHPGWQANPEAFF. As DNA, the CDR3 is TGTGCCAGCTCACACCCCGGTTGGCAGGCGAATCCTGAAGCTTTCTTT.